Sequencing of this T cell receptor beta chain was carried out in a study of shared clonotypes between healthy human individuals (dated by TCRdb to the early 2020s). Turning to the overall study: A few men and a couple of women, aged 18 to 49 years, made up the cohort. Per donor, three plates each were used for CD4 naive and CD4 memory, two for CD8 naive, and one for CD8 memory. Blood TCR repertoires of about five healthy adults were deeply sequenced to estimate repertoire size and the extent of clonotype sharing between individuals. To increase sequencing depth and limit assay-specific biases, different laboratories used diverse techniques to prepare libraries and sequence TCR repertoires. Each donor's leukapheresis produced roughly between roughly 0.94 and 9.5 billion PBMCs.

A word on this clone: Its specific antigen is unknown. No base quality values were provided; no much bigger clone lies one nucleotide off.

Here is what the overall study found, with its caveats: Pairwise subsampling led to the expectation that sequencing depth would affect the degree of clonotype sharing among donors. Because the study included a small number of donors, the genetic and exposure-history diversity represented was limited. Higher generation probabilities were observed for clonotypes shared by all four sorted-subset donors than for non-shared clonotypes. Only blood was sampled, and tissue TCR repertoires likely differ from those in blood. Estimated clonotype richness was generally larger for naive than for memory subsets. Sharing across a few donors was observed for about 5% of naive CD4, 3.5% of naive CD8, around 2.5% of memory CD4, and roughly 0.43% of memory CD8 clonotypes. Even with the large sequencing depth, rarefaction of the sorted-subset datasets indicated that sequencing was incomplete.

Using the deep immunoSEQ assay, TCR CDR3 regions were amplified from genomic DNA by multiplex PCR. For each cell subset, the extracted genomic DNA was distributed evenly across all wells of several immunoSEQ 96-well plates, and each plate served as one replicate. Each replicate PCR for sorted subsets received approximately 220 ng genomic DNA, equal to tens of thousands of T cell genomes. Purified libraries were measured with a Qubit 3.0 fluorometer, size-checked on a Bioanalyzer 2100, and measured again with the KAPA Library Quantification kit. Every immunoSEQ 96-well plate was sequenced on a dedicated single-read 150-cycle Illumina NextSeq 550 flow cell. Concerning the study's data processing: The immunoSEQ output contained only junctional sequences without quality scores, so filtering could not match that applied to full-length reads. Sequences were annotated with PyIR, a Python wrapper for IgBLAST v1.9, and V/J genes and CDR3 were assigned using IMGT germline references. Reads with weak V/J assignments (E-value above 1e-6), missing CDR3, stop codons, out-of-frame junctions, or ambiguous translated residues were removed. V3J clonotypes were defined as sequences sharing an identical inferred V gene, J gene, and CDR3 amino acid sequence. Percentage overlap between repertoires was calculated by dividing the number of shared unique clonotypes by the size of the smaller repertoire. Three approaches were used to assess repertoire richness: RTK rarefaction, the Chao1 estimator, and Recon v2.1 estimates of unobserved clonotypes. OLGA was used to compute generation probabilities for all TCRbeta clonotypes that the gDNA method yielded from a few donors. TCRdb took this table from immuneACCESS and kept in-frame rearrangements with V and J called. Such tables lack part of the clones; where checked against another copy, unresolved V genes explain under half of the gap, and the rest is unexplained. V and J calls and clone size are as listed in that table; D and trimming were resolved from the DNA. Here the sample has 1.6 million or so clones; around 98.5% occur a single time. The top ten clones comprise around 0.33% of the sample.

Donors were healthy HIV-negative adults with no recently reported acute infections or vaccinations. All donors were Caucasian adults living in Nashville, Tennessee, USA. CD4+ T cells were enriched by magnetic negative selection; naive cells were then positively selected on CD45RA, and the negative fraction formed the memory subset. After blood collection by leukapheresis, PBMCs were isolated using Ficoll-Histopaque density gradient centrifugation and then cryopreserved in the vapor phase of liquid nitrogen. Analytical flow cytometry was used to check the purity and quantity of each magnetically sorted T cell population. Genomic DNA was isolated from each sorted fraction and quantified by UV absorbance on a Nanodrop 2000c. Sequences were obtained from naive CD4+ T cells sorted from blood. In light of the paper, this sample's cell subset or site label describes: CD45RA+ positively selected. The sequence was collected from a man under 40 in good health.

CDR3 sequence: CASSVAAGGLNNEQFF. The sequence in DNA is TGTGCCAGCAGCGTAGCGGCGGGAGGGCTAAACAATGAGCAGTTCTTC. Recombination connected TRBV9 to TRBJ2-1, and 9 junction bases match TRBD2. Reading from cysteine to phenylalanine, the CDR3 counts 16 amino acids. CDR3 DNA only is kept here, 48 bases in frame from base 1. Compared with germline, V lacks 0 bases and J lacks 5 bases; bases without a gene match: 6. Per the germline V gene, SGDLS is the CDR1 and YYNGEE is the CDR2.